A selection of T cell receptor beta chains follows, all from one sample in a study of cytomegalovirus exposure and HLA in healthy donors. Some clones are missing from TCRdb's copy, which holds only in-frame ones; the method was immunoSEQ multiplex PCR. The data contain roughly 250,000 clones, approximately 86% of them singletons. The sequencing input was PBMCs. Source of these receptors: a woman between 25 and 40 years old in good health and CMV-seropositive. CDR3s include the opening cysteine and the closing phenylalanine or tryptophan. D genes are given only for firm matches. Some rows mark clone size as missing; the rest say once, few, many or name a class of expanded clone.

TRBJ2-3 | TRBV5-1 | - | - | CASSPSRTATDTQYF | TGCGCCAGCAGCCCGAGTAGGACAGCCACAGATACGCAGTATTTT
TRBJ2-1 | TRBV5-1 | once | TRBD2 | CASSPLAGDYNEQFF | TGCGCCAGCAGCCCACTAGCGGGAGACTACAATGAGCAGTTCTTC
TRBJ2-1 | TRBV2 | - | - | CASSESSGVVRTYNEQFF | TGTGCCAGCAGTGAATCGTCGGGAGTGGTTCGGACCTACAATGAGCAGTTCTTC
TRBJ2-1 | TRBV13 | - | TRBD2 | CASSLVREGLMDEQFF | TGTGCCAGCAGCTTAGTCCGGGAGGGTTTAATGGATGAGCAGTTCTTC
TRBJ2-7 | TRBV5-1 | - | TRBD2 | CASNGEGLYEQYF | TGCGCCAGCAACGGGGAGGGTCTCTACGAGCAGTACTTC
TRBJ2-3 | TRBV5-1 | - | - | CASSPVWGGTDTQYF | TGCGCCAGCAGCCCGGTCTGGGGAGGAACAGATACGCAGTATTTT
TRBJ2-3 | TRBV2 | - | - | CASSPYDTQYF | TGTGCCAGCAGCCCCTACGATACGCAGTATTTT
TRBJ1-1 | TRBV10-1 | - | - | CASSELQGEKAFF | TGCGCCAGCAGTGAGCTCCAGGGTGAGAAAGCTTTCTTT
TRBJ2-7 | TRBV5-1 | - | TRBD1 | CASKGTGVSGGTYEQYF | TGCGCCAGCAAGGGGACAGGGGTGTCGGGAGGGACCTACGAGCAGTACTTC
TRBJ2-5 | TRBV5-4 | - | - | CASSPRGNPPQETQYF | TGTGCCAGCAGCCCTCGGGGGAATCCCCCCCAAGAGACCCAGTACTTC
TRBJ1-2 | TRBV2 | - | - | CAGTENYGYTF | TGTGCCGGCACAGAAAACTATGGCTACACCTTC
TRBJ2-3 | TRBV27 | - | TRBD1 | CASSQDRVSTDTQYF | TGTGCCAGCAGCCAGGACAGGGTGAGCACAGATACGCAGTATTTT
TRBJ2-1 | TRBV18 | - | TRBD2 | CASSPGLAGVENEQFF | TGTGCCAGCTCACCCGGACTAGCGGGAGTAGAGAATGAGCAGTTCTTC
TRBJ1-4 | TRBV6-6 | - | TRBD1 | CASRSGQGDEKLFF | TGTGCCAGCAGATCGGGACAGGGAGACGAAAAACTGTTTTTT
TRBJ2-2 | TRBV19 | - | - | CASNSGDTGELFF | TGTGCCAGTAATAGCGGAGACACCGGGGAGCTGTTTTTT
TRBJ1-1 | TRBV29-1 | - | TRBD1 | CSARTGGVTEAFF | TGCAGCGCCAGGACAGGGGGCGTCACTGAAGCTTTCTTT